The clone carrying this T cell receptor beta chain was detected ten times or more. The antigen is unknown. Germline-derived CDR1 and CDR2 are MGHRA and YSYEKL. Trimming took off 1 base at V and 2 bases at J, with 12 bases between the two ends. The CDR3 has 16 amino acids. These data are taken from a study of T-cell memory formation after mild COVID-19. Via MiXCR, TCRdb re-called the 5' RACE reads, giving one row per CDR3 protein. The sample lists 29,000 or so distinct CDR3 sequences, about 16% occurring once. General study results and limits: Researchers could not confirm that second-wave clones peaking on day 37 targeted SARS-CoV-2. Some SARS-CoV-2-responding clones were already detected in memory before infection.

The TCR originated in an adult who had mild COVID-19 (a few samples of this study predate the infection). Cell type and time point are not known. The specimen sequenced was PBMCs or a T cell subset sorted from them (not recorded which). V and J are TRBV4-1 and TRBJ2-1; D remains ambiguous. The CDR3 sequence: CASSQGWANTYNEQFF. The CDR3 DNA is TGCGCCAGCAGCCAAGGGTGGGCCAACACCTACAATGAGCAGTTCTTC.